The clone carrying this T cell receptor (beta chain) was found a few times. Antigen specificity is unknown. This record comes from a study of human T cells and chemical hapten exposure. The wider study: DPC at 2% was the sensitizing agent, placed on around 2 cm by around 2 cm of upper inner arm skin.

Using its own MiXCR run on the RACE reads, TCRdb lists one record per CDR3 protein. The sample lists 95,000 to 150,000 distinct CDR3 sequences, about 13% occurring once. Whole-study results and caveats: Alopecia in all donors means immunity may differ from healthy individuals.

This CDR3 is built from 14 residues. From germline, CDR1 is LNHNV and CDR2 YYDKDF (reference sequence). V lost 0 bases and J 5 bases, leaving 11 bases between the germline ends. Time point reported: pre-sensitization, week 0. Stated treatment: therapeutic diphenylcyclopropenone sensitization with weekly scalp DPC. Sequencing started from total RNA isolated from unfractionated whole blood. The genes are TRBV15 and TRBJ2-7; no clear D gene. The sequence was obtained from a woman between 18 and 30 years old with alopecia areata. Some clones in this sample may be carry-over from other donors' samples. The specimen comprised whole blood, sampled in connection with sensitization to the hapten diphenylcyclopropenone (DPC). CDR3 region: CATSRDKGLHEQYF. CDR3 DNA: TGTGCCACCAGCAGAGATAAAGGGCTCCACGAGCAGTACTTC.